This TCR beta chain was captured by sequencing in a study of shared clonotypes between healthy human individuals. The CDR3 has 13 residues. Germline-derived CDR1 and CDR2 are MNHEY and SMNVEV (reference sequence). J was trimmed by 4 bases and V by 6 bases; bases with no gene match: 2. In the naive CD8 group, cells lacked CD45RO and were positively selected for CCR7, so terminally differentiated effector memory CD45RA+ cells were left out. Those who donated were healthy HIV-negative adults, with no recent acute infections or vaccinations reported. A deep-level run was used for the assay. Measured with immunoSEQ multiplex PCR; TCRdb has only the in-frame clones, and not every one. The repertoire has more than 550,000 clones, 92% of them found once; the top ten carry about 24%.

The source is a man aged 25 to 40 in good health. The sequencing input was naive CD8+ T cells sorted from blood. The rearrangement uses TRBV27 and TRBJ2-7; TRBD2 aligns across 11 bases. DNA for the CDR3: TGTGCCAGCAGATGGACTAGCGGGTACGAGCAGTACTTC. Protein sequence: CASRWTSGYEQYF.